These 13 T cell receptor beta chains share one sample of origin, sequenced in a study of cytomegalovirus exposure and HLA in healthy donors. The PCR ran on 60 Vbeta and 13 Jbeta primers. TCRdb's table, derived via immunoSEQ multiplex PCR, lists solely in-frame clones and lacks some. The sample contains about 140,000 clones, approximately 80% of which appear only once. The material sequenced was PBMCs. These receptors all come from a man aged 50 to 59 in good health and CMV-seronegative.

This clone was counted only a few times. The V and J genes are TRBV7-8 and TRBJ2-7; 11 bases agree with TRBD1. The CDR3 loop spans 14 amino acids. Germline assignment: CDR1 SGHVS and CDR2 FQNEAQ. J gave up 7 bases and V 3 bases, and 5 bases lay outside the gene matches. The CDR3 DNA sequence: TGTGCCAGCAGCTTCCGGGACAGGGGGAGTGAGCAGTACTTC. As protein: CASSFRDRGSEQYF. Filled out from reference TRBV7-8 and TRBJ2-7, the complete variable domain reads GAGVSQSPRYKVAKRGQDVALRCDPISGHVSLFWYQQALGQGPEFLTYFQNEAQLDKSGLPSDRFFAERPEGSVSTLKIQRTQQEDSAVYLCASSFRDRGSEQYFGPGTRLTVT.

The chain links TRBV6-5 to TRBJ1-5; 8 bases are shared with TRBD1. The CDR3 extends over 13 amino acids. Germline values: CDR1 MNHEY, CDR2 SVGAGI. V lost 7 bases to trimming and J lost 6 bases; unmatched junction nucleotides: 5. CDR3 amino acids: CASKGQGPQPQHF. In DNA form, the CDR3 reads TGTGCCAGCAAAGGACAGGGTCCTCAGCCCCAGCATTTT.

The chain recombines TRBV19 with TRBJ2-7; 8 positions match TRBD2. The V gene's germline CDR1 is LNHDA and CDR2 SQIVND (reference sequence). The V and J ends lost 6 bases and 3 bases, in that order; junction bases with no gene match: 13. The CDR3 runs 16 residues. CDR3: CASSLLTSGLFYEQYF. The CDR3 DNA follows: TGTGCCAGTAGCCTCCTAACTAGCGGACTCTTCTACGAGCAGTACTTC. The complete variable domain, with remaining parts taken from reference TRBV19 and TRBJ2-7, reads DGGITQSPKYLFRKEGQNVTLSCEQNLNHDAMYWYRQDPGQGLRLIYYSQIVNDFQKGDIAEGYSVSREKKESFPLTVTSAQKNPTAFYLCASSLLTSGLFYEQYFGPGTRLTVT.

The chain is built from TRBV18 and TRBJ1-1, with a tentative D call TRBD1 (5 bases). The CDR3 spans 15 residues. The germline V gene encodes CDR1 KGHSH and CDR2 LQKENI. V was shortened by 3 bases and J by 2 bases, with 13 bases between the two germline ends. In DNA, the CDR3 is TGTGCCAGCTCACCGTTCCCAGGGTCAAACACTGAAGCTTTCTTT. Protein: CASSPFPGSNTEAFF.

The rearrangement links TRBV4-1 to TRBJ2-3, with D possibly matching TRBD1 (6 bases). The V gene lost 1 base and the J gene lost 2 bases, with 16 bases spanning the gap. The CDR3 sequence is 17 residues long. Germline CDR1 reads MGHRA; CDR2 reads YSYEKL. The chain's CDR3 is CASSQGWSQGPTDTQYF. The CDR3 DNA sequence: TGCGCCAGCAGCCAAGGCTGGTCTCAGGGGCCCACAGATACGCAGTATTTT.

This chain uses TRBV7-3 with TRBJ1-3; D gene ambiguous. Trimming left V 3 bases short and J 0 bases short, with 6 bases between. This CDR3 is 14 amino acids long. CDR1 is SGHTA and CDR2 is FQGTGA in the germline V gene. The CDR3 spells CASSFGTSGNTIYF. Here the CDR3 DNA reads TGTGCCAGCAGCTTCGGTACCTCTGGAAACACCATATATTTT. The full variable domain, rest sourced from reference TRBV7-3 and TRBJ1-3, is GAGVSQTPSNKVTEKGKYVELRCDPISGHTALYWYRQSLGQGPEFLIYFQGTGAADDSGLPNDRFFAVRPEGSVSTLKIQRTERGDSAVYLCASSFGTSGNTIYFGEGSWLTVV.

As concerns this clone: This sample includes further DNA sequences coding for the same CDR3. The CDR3, as DNA: TGTGCCAGCACCTTGGACAGGCGCACAGATACGCAGTATTTT. Translation gives CASTLDRRTDTQYF. The rearrangement joins TRBV2 to TRBJ2-3; TRBD1 agrees at 7 bases. Unmatched junction bases numbered 5, after V lost 7 bases and J lost 1 base. This CDR3 spans 14 amino acids. The V gene's germline CDR1 is SNHLY and CDR2 FYNNEI.

Here the CDR3 reads CAISPQGENTEAFF. In DNA, the CDR3 is TGTGCCATCAGTCCACAGGGAGAGAACACTGAAGCTTTCTTT. The J gene is TRBJ1-1, the V gene TRBV10-3, with a weak D call TRBD1 (6 bases). In germline, CDR1 is ENHRY, CDR2 SYGVKD. V was clipped by 5 bases and J by 1 base, with 11 bases between them. This CDR3 comprises 14 residues.

The chain is built from TRBV2 and TRBJ1-2; 7 bases line up with TRBD1. Losses at the gene ends were 7 bases for V and 5 bases for J; bases not matched to a gene: 4. Germline V gene sequence: CDR1 SNHLY, CDR2 FYNNEI. CDR3 length equals 12 residues. The CDR3 bases are TGTGCCAGCATCGAGACAGGGTATGGCTACACCTTC. Translated: CASIETGYGYTF.

CDR3 loop: CASSDGGTGGANGGYTF. The CDR3 nucleotides are TGTGCCAGCAGTGACGGGGGGACAGGGGGCGCAAATGGTGGCTACACCTTC. The rearrangement uses TRBV6-1 and TRBJ1-2; 12 bases map to TRBD1. The germline CDR1 and CDR2 sequences are MNHNS and SASEGT. The CDR3 totals 17 residues. After removal of 3 bases from V and 7 bases from J, the junction contained 12 bases not matched to a gene.

This clone was observed once. The chain couples TRBV6-4 to TRBJ2-6, with D uncertain. CDR1 and CDR2 (germline): MRHNA, SNTAGT. The CDR3 has 17 residues. Trimming removed 2 bases from V and 0 bases from J, with 11 bases in between. In nucleotides, the CDR3 is TGTGCCAGCAGTGACAACAGAGAAAACTCTGGGGCCAACGTCCTGACTTTC. Encoded protein: CASSDNRENSGANVLTF.

This clone was counted between two and nine times. The CDR3 region has the DNA TGTGCCAGCAGTCCAACTAGAAACACCGGGGAGCTGTTTTTT. Translated, it gives CASSPTRNTGELFF. The chain combines TRBV27 with TRBJ2-2; D is possibly TRBD2 (5 bases). CDR1 MNHEY and CDR2 SMNVEV come from the germline V gene (reference sequence). The CDR3 totals 14 residues. V lost 5 bases and J lost 2, with 9 bases in between.

J is TRBJ2-5 and V is TRBV6-1; TRBD2 matches at 8 bases. CDR1 and CDR2 (germline): MNHNS, SASEGT. The junction had 6 bases not matched to a gene; V was cut back by 2 bases and J by 4 bases. CDR3 size: 15 residues. Here the CDR3 reads CASSENPGGTETQYF. Here the CDR3 DNA reads TGTGCCAGCAGTGAAAACCCGGGAGGGACAGAGACCCAGTACTTC.